The present entry profiles one TCR beta chain with its context. Its antigen is undetermined. The data were taken from a study of Graves' ophthalmopathy and Graves' hyperthyroidism. Study findings and constraints: Separation of ophthalmopathy from stable hyperthyroidism was achieved by a 13-signature model, at roughly 90% sensitivity and approximately 84% specificity.

The TCR beta CDR3 regions underwent amplification from RNA transcripts. First-round RT-PCR used HTBI primers; second-round multiplex PCR followed. TCRdb fed the multiplex PCR reads into MiXCR, producing one record per CDR3 protein. The sample yields some 350,000 distinct CDR3 sequences, approximately 18% seen once. V was clipped by 0 bases and J by 3 bases, with 11 bases between them. The CDR3 sequence is 14 residues long. The germline V gene has CDR1 DFQATT and CDR2 SNEGSKA (reference sequence). The sequence derives from an adult woman with stable Graves' hyperthyroidism. V gene TRBV20-1 combines with J gene TRBJ2-5, with D hard to call. Sequenced: peripheral blood. CDR3: CSARDLQEEETQYF. The CDR3 bases are TGCAGTGCTAGAGATTTGCAGGAAGAAGAGACCCAGTACTTC.